Given below is one TCR beta chain in context. The sample originates from a study of patients and donors after allogeneic stem cell transplantation. The germline V gene has CDR1 SGHNT and CDR2 YENEEA. There are 17 residues in the CDR3. Trimming removed 2 bases at V and 6 bases at J, with 20 bases between. MiXCR was run by TCRdb on the RT-PCR reads, yielding one entry per CDR3 protein. The sample has over 350,000 distinct CDR3 sequences, roughly 17% seen once; the top ten hold less than 8%. This TCR came from a human donor who was either an allogeneic HSCT recipient or a stem cell or donor lymphocyte infusion donor (not recorded which). It is not recorded whose cells these are; they may come from a transplant donor. This chain uses TRBV11-3 with TRBJ2-1; D possibly corresponds to TRBD2 (6 bases). The sequencing sample was made of blood, either unsorted or a sorted T cell fraction (not recorded which). CDR3 loop: CASSLRPHGSGGNEQFF. In DNA, the CDR3 is TGTGCCAGCAGCTTAAGGCCTCACGGGAGTGGGGGCAATGAGCAGTTCTTC.